Listed below are T cell receptor beta chains from one sample, sequenced in a study of OX40 agonist ivuxolimab in advanced cancers. The assay was immunoSEQ multiplex PCR, and TCRdb's table has in-frame clones only and misses some. The repertoire holds under 95,000 clones, with 87% as singletons. Sequenced here: CD4+ or CD8+ T cells sorted from blood, sampled in a trial of the OX40 agonist ivuxolimab. These receptors came from an adult with an advanced solid tumor such as melanoma, head and neck, liver or kidney cancer. Both conserved end residues are part of each CDR3. D genes are given only for firm matches. The listing skips clone size in some rows; elsewhere it reads once, few, many or a size class.

abundance,v_gene,j_gene,d_gene,CDR3nt,CDR3aa
NA,TRBV7-8,TRBJ1-4,NA,TGTGCCAGCAGCAAATCGGGGGGAGTCGGTGAAAAACTGTTTTTT,CASSKSGGVGEKLFF
NA,TRBV27,TRBJ1-1,NA,TGTGCCAGCAGTCGGGGGGCTGAGATGAACACTGAAGCTTTCTTT,CASSRGAEMNTEAFF
NA,TRBV11-2,TRBJ2-4,NA,TGTGCCAGCAGCTATAGGACTGGCGGGTTGGCGAACATTCAGTACTTC,CASSYRTGGLANIQYF
NA,TRBV29-1,TRBJ2-1,TRBD2,TGCAGCGGCGGGACTAGCGGGCCCAATGAGCAGTTCTTC,CSGGTSGPNEQFF
NA,TRBV12-5,TRBJ1-5,NA,TGTGCTAGTGGTTTGGGACTGGGCCCCAATCAGCCCCAGCATTTT,CASGLGLGPNQPQHF
NA,TRBV7-8,TRBJ1-2,NA,TGTGCCAGCAGCACAGGGCTCGGCTACACCTTC,CASSTGLGYTF
NA,TRBV5-4,TRBJ1-3,NA,TGTGCCAGCAGCTTGGGAGGTTTCTCTGGAAACACCATATATTTT,CASSLGGFSGNTIYF
NA,TRBV7-9,TRBJ1-4,NA,TGTGCCAGCAGCTTCTCACAGGGCCCCAATGAAAAACTGTTTTTT,CASSFSQGPNEKLFF
NA,TRBV5-4,TRBJ2-2,NA,TGTGCCAGCAGCCCCGACTATTACACCGGGGAGCTGTTTTTT,CASSPDYYTGELFF
once,TRBV2,TRBJ1-2,NA,TGTGCCAGCAGTGAAGGACAGGCTTATGGCTACACCTTC,CASSEGQAYGYTF
NA,TRBV9,TRBJ2-3,NA,TGTGCCAGCAGCGTAGGAGGGATCGATACGCAGTATTTT,CASSVGGIDTQYF
NA,TRBV7-9,TRBJ2-6,TRBD1,TGTGCCAGCAGGGGACAGAGTACAAGCTCTGGGGCCAACGTCCTGACTTTC,CASRGQSTSSGANVLTF
NA,TRBV30,TRBJ2-7,NA,TGTGCCTGGAGTCCAAGACAGGGACTGGTAAACGACGAGCAGTACTTC,CAWSPRQGLVNDEQYF
NA,TRBV28,TRBJ2-7,NA,TGTGCCAGCAGTTTGAGGGGTGGCGTCGCCGAGCAGTACTTC,CASSLRGGVAEQYF
NA,TRBV15,TRBJ1-2,NA,TGTGCCACCAGTACCGACAGGTACTATGGCTACACCTTC,CATSTDRYYGYTF
NA,TRBV29-1,TRBJ2-7,NA,TGCAGCGTTGAAAGTGGGGGCAGGAACGAGCAGTACTTC,CSVESGGRNEQYF
NA,TRBV5-4,TRBJ2-7,NA,TGTGCCAGCAGCTTGGACGGGTACGAGCAGTACTTC,CASSLDGYEQYF
NA,TRBV28,TRBJ2-1,NA,TGTGCCAGCAGCTCACCGGGGGTCTATGAGCAGTTCTTC,CASSSPGVYEQFF
NA,TRBV19,TRBJ1-1,NA,TGTGCCAGTAGTTCTCAGGTGAACACTGAAGCTTTCTTT,CASSSQVNTEAFF
few,TRBV5-1,TRBJ2-7,NA,TGCGCCAGCAGCTTGGTTAAGTACGAGCAGTACTTC,CASSLVKYEQYF
NA,TRBV28,TRBJ2-2,TRBD1,TGTGCCAGCAGTCCGTCCGGGACAGGGGCCGGGGAGCTGTTTTTT,CASSPSGTGAGELFF
NA,TRBV9,TRBJ2-1,TRBD2,TGTGCCAGCAGCGGCACCCTAGACAGGGGAGGGACTAGCGCTCTTTTTGAGCAGTTCTTC,CASSGTLDRGGTSALFEQFF
NA,TRBV19,TRBJ1-5,NA,TGTGCCAGTTGTGAGGGCAGGGGTTATCAGCCCCAGCATTTT,CASCEGRGYQPQHF
NA,TRBV5-4,TRBJ2-3,TRBD2,TGTGCCAGCAGCGATGACGCGGGGGGGCAATCGCAGTATTTT,CASSDDAGGQSQYF
NA,TRBV7-8,TRBJ2-3,NA,TGTGCCAGCTCCCCTGCGGTACCTCTAGGGCGACCCACAGATACGCAGTATTTT,CASSPAVPLGRPTDTQYF
NA,TRBV28,TRBJ1-3,NA,TGTGCCAGCAGCCTTGATAGGGGGACCTTATTAAACTCTGGAAACACCATATATTTT,CASSLDRGTLLNSGNTIYF
NA,TRBV28,TRBJ2-3,NA,TGTGCCAGCACCCTGTTACGGGGGGCCGAAAGGAAGACAGATACGCAGTATTTT,CASTLLRGAERKTDTQYF
NA,TRBV5-1,TRBJ1-5,NA,TGCGCCAGCAGCGTCGGGGGTTTGAGCAATCAGCCCCAGCATTTT,CASSVGGLSNQPQHF
NA,TRBV18,TRBJ2-3,NA,TGTGCCAGCTCACGAAATAGCGGAGGGGGCACAGATACGCAGTATTTT,CASSRNSGGGTDTQYF
few,TRBV19,TRBJ1-5,NA,TGTGCCAGTAGCATGGACAGAAATCAGCCCCAGCATTTT,CASSMDRNQPQHF
NA,TRBV7-3,TRBJ2-5,TRBD1,TGTGCCAGCAGCTTACGGACAGGCTGGGGGGAGACCCAGTACTTC,CASSLRTGWGETQYF
NA,TRBV4-2,TRBJ1-1,NA,TGTGCCAGCAGCCAAGATGTCCTCCTCACTGAAGCTTTCTTT,CASSQDVLLTEAFF
NA,TRBV6-5,TRBJ2-7,NA,TGTGCCAGCAGTTACCGGGACGGCTCCTACGAGCAGTACTTC,CASSYRDGSYEQYF